This passage covers 16 T cell receptor beta chains from one sample sequenced in a study of Tregs in tolerant kidney transplant recipients. Assay used: immunoSEQ multiplex PCR; TCRdb lists only in-frame clones, some missing. The table has roughly 69,000 clones, 85% to 90% seen once. Here the sequenced sample was CD4+ T cells from blood, taken before the transplant. Receptors originate from a human donor who received a combined kidney and bone marrow transplant.

The CDR3 loop reads CASSDRQGTDTQYF. The CDR3 DNA reads TGTGCCAGCAGTGACAGGCAGGGCACAGATACGCAGTATTTT. This rearrangement joins TRBV2 to TRBJ2-3; no definite D call. The CDR3 is made up of 14 amino acids. Germline loops: CDR1 SNHLY, CDR2 FYNNEI. The V gene lost 3 bases and the J gene lost 1 base, with 8 bases spanning the gap.

In this sample, this clone turned up once. V and J are TRBV7-9 and TRBJ2-1; D remains ambiguous. CDR3 length equals 14 residues. The V gene's germline CDR1 is SEHNR and CDR2 FQNEAQ (reference sequence). With 1 base removed from V and 4 bases from J, the gap between germline ends came to 8 bases. DNA of the CDR3: TGTGCCAGCAGCTTAGGACAACCATACAATGAGCAGTTCTTC. Translated: CASSLGQPYNEQFF.

J is TRBJ1-5 and V is TRBV6-5; D uncertain. Trimming stripped 0 bases from V and 1 base from J, with 7 bases between. Germline V gives CDR1 MNHEY, CDR2 SVGAGI. This CDR3 is 15 amino acids long. The CDR3 reads CASSYSRQSNQPQHF. The DNA of the CDR3 is TGTGCCAGCAGTTACTCGAGGCAGAGCAATCAGCCCCAGCATTTT.

V is TRBV7-6 and J is TRBJ2-7, with 9 bases lining up with TRBD2. CDR3 length: 16 amino acids. Germline V lookup: CDR1 SGHVS, CDR2 FNYEAQ. V lost 5 bases, J lost 7 bases, and 15 bases stayed unmatched. The chain's CDR3 is CASSLIGGREVGEQYF. CDR3 bases: TGTGCCAGCAGCCTCATCGGCGGGAGGGAAGTTGGGGAGCAGTACTTC.

This clone came up a few times. At one of its ends the junction is not consistent with the germline gene, which may arise from a read error. The genes are TRBV7-6 and TRBJ2-7; 13 bases line up with TRBD2. Germline-derived CDR1 and CDR2 are SGHVS and FNYEAQ. The CDR3 extends over 17 amino acids. Here the CDR3 DNA reads TGTGCCAGCAGCGATGGACTAGCGGGAGTAGGATCCTCCGAGCAGTACTTC. Encoded protein: CASSDGLAGVGSSEQYF.

The sample holds a few counts of this clone. The V and J genes are TRBV28 and TRBJ2-3, with TRBD2 matching over 13 bases. This CDR3 spans 17 amino acids. V trimming: 2 bases; J trimming: 5 bases; junction bases outside the gene matches: 7. Germline V gene lookup returns CDR1 MDHEN and CDR2 SYDVKM. The CDR3 region has the DNA TGTGCCAGCAGTTTAGATCGACTAGCGGGGGGATTAGATACGCAGTATTTT. This encodes CASSLDRLAGGLDTQYF.

The V call is TRBV4-1, the J call TRBJ1-1; 8 bases line up with TRBD1. Germline CDR1 MGHRA, CDR2 YSYEKL. V lost 5 bases to trimming and J lost 8 bases; unmatched junction nucleotides: 7. The CDR3 runs to 13 residues. The DNA for the CDR3 is TGCGCCAGCAGCGCAACCTGGGACAGGGAAGCTTTCTTT. Protein sequence: CASSATWDREAFF.

The chain is built from TRBV4-2 and TRBJ2-7, with a possible D match to TRBD1 (5 bases). V dropped 4 bases and J dropped 4 bases, with 23 bases sitting between them. Germline V gives CDR1 LGHNA, CDR2 YNFKEQ. The CDR3 loop spans 17 amino acids. DNA of the CDR3: TGTGCCAGCAGCCTCAGGGTGGGTAGATGGGAAACATACGAGCAGTACTTC. This translates into CASSLRVGRWETYEQYF.

The chain has TRBV28 and TRBJ2-4; 9 nucleotides line up with TRBD1. J gave up 4 bases and V 7 bases, and 8 bases lay outside the gene matches. The length of the CDR3 is 15 residues. Germline V gene lookup returns CDR1 MDHEN and CDR2 SYDVKM. The CDR3 coding sequence is TGTGCCAGCACCGAGACCGGGACAGGGAAAAACATTCAGTACTTC. It translates to CASTETGTGKNIQYF.

This clone has just one count. The chain joins TRBV5-4 to TRBJ2-7, with 13 bases fitting TRBD2. CDR3 length equals 15 residues. After removal of 2 bases from V and 5 bases from J, the junction contained 4 bases not matched to a gene. Germline-derived CDR1 and CDR2 are SGHNT and YYREEE (reference sequence). The CDR3 reads CASSFGLAGDDEQYF. CDR3 sequence (DNA): TGTGCCAGCAGCTTTGGACTAGCGGGAGATGACGAGCAGTACTTC.

In its sample, this clone was seen once. The chain employs TRBV5-1 and TRBJ2-7, with TRBD1 matching over 9 bases. Germline CDR1 SGHRS, CDR2 YFSETQ. The junction had 6 bases not matched to a gene; V was cut back by 6 bases and J by 2 bases. There are 14 residues in the CDR3. The CDR3, as DNA: TGCGCCAGCACTCCGACAGGGGGGACCTACGAGCAGTACTTC. Translating gives CASTPTGGTYEQYF.

This clone was found a few times. The chain is built from TRBV14 and TRBJ2-7; maybe TRBD1 (5 bases). Trimming took off 10 bases at V and 1 base at J, with 20 bases between the two ends. Germline V CDR1 and CDR2: SGHDN, FVKESK. The CDR3 contains 15 residues. The CDR3 loop is CAIKNRTRLSYEQYF. The CDR3 DNA reads TGTGCCATCAAGAATCGGACACGGTTATCCTACGAGCAGTACTTC.

The CDR3 nucleotides are TGTGCCAGCAGTTTCTCGACGGGAATCTACGAGCAGTACTTC. Protein sequence: CASSFSTGIYEQYF. The V gene is TRBV28, the J gene TRBJ2-7; D possibly corresponds to TRBD2 (5 bases). The CDR3 covers 14 residues. Per germline, CDR1 MDHEN and CDR2 SYDVKM. The V end lost 3 bases, the J end lost 3 bases, and 12 bases lay between the germline ends.

This chain connects TRBV6-6 to TRBJ1-4; tentative D call: TRBD1 (6 bases). This CDR3 is 15 amino acids long. The germline gives CDR1 MNHNY, CDR2 SVGAGI (reference sequence). The V and J ends lost 6 bases and 6 bases respectively, with 17 bases between them. The CDR3 reads CASSDTWGRYEKLFF. The CDR3 DNA sequence: TGTGCCAGCAGCGACACGTGGGGGCGTTATGAAAAACTGTTTTTT.

This rearrangement joins TRBV7-9 to TRBJ1-2; D possibly corresponds to TRBD1 (5 bases). CDR1 and CDR2 from the germline V gene are SEHNR and FQNEAQ (reference sequence). The CDR3 sequence is 15 residues long. The ends were cut back, 0 bases at V and 4 bases at J, with 12 bases in the middle. The CDR3 region is CASSLAGGRSYGYTF. CDR3 nucleotide sequence: TGTGCCAGCAGCTTAGCTGGGGGGAGAAGCTATGGCTACACCTTC.

The genes are TRBV7-2 and TRBJ2-7; TRBD2 matches at 7 bases. CDR1 SGHTA and CDR2 FQGNSA come from the germline V gene. Losses at the gene ends were 1 base for V and 3 bases for J; bases not matched to a gene: 6. There are 15 residues in the CDR3. CDR3 nucleotide sequence: TGTGCCAGCAGCTTAGTTTCGGGAGGTCTCTACGAGCAGTACTTC. This translates into CASSLVSGGLYEQYF. The complete variable domain, with remaining parts taken from reference TRBV7-2 and TRBJ2-7, reads GAGVSQSPSNKVTEKGKDVELRCDPISGHTALYWYRQSLGQGLEFLIYFQGNSAPDKSGLPSDRFSAERTGGSVSTLTIQRTQQEDSAVYLCASSLVSGGLYEQYFGPGTRLTVT.